Following are 28 T cell receptor beta chains from one sample sequenced in a study of shared clonotypes between healthy human individuals. The data were produced by immunoSEQ multiplex PCR, yet TCRdb's version contains in-frame clones alone and is incomplete. The sample contains 2 million to 3 million clones, under 95% of which appear only once. The sequenced sample consisted of naive CD4+ T cells from PBMCs. Specified subset: CD45RA+ positively selected. The receptors were sampled from a man between 18 and 35 years old in good health. Some clones in this sample may be carry-over from other donors' samples.

The chain joins TRBV4-1 to TRBJ1-6, with a weak D call TRBD1 (5 bases). The CDR3 runs to 15 residues. Germline assignment: CDR1 MGHRA and CDR2 YSYEKL. The V end was cut by 4 bases, the J end by 14 bases, with 21 bases between. The CDR3 coding sequence is TGCGCCAGCAGCCGCCTAACGGGGAGCCCAGGGACCCTCCACTTT. Protein product: CASSRLTGSPGTLHF.

In the case of this clone: A read error may be the cause here, since a much bigger clone is one base away. The rearrangement uses TRBV23-1 and TRBJ2-7; D unresolved. TRBV23-1 is an open reading frame whose function is uncertain. CDR3 length equals 11 residues. V was cut by 5 bases and J by 0 bases, with 2 bases left in between. The CDR3 protein is CASSSSYEQYF. In DNA form, the CDR3 reads TGCGCCAGCAGTTCCTCCTACGAGCAGTACTTC.

CDR3 residues: CASSIQGIPNTEAFF. Here the CDR3 DNA reads TGTGCCAGCAGCATACAGGGTATCCCGAACACTGAAGCTTTCTTT. V usage is TRBV7-9 and J usage is TRBJ1-1; D might be TRBD1 (6 bases). Germline V gene sequence: CDR1 SEHNR, CDR2 FQNEAQ (reference sequence). The length of the CDR3 is 15 residues. The V and J ends lost 5 bases and 1 base respectively, with 14 bases between them.

This clone appeared once. For the CDR3, the DNA is TGTGCCAGCAGCCCAAAGAACAGGGTCGCGGAGCAGTTCTTC. This codes for CASSPKNRVAEQFF. The chain carries TRBV9 and TRBJ2-1; TRBD1 might be the D (6 bases). Germline V gene data show CDR1 as SGDLS and CDR2 as YYNGEE. V lost 4 bases to trimming and J lost 10 bases, with 18 bases between them. This CDR3 is built from 14 residues.

The chain couples TRBV10-3 to TRBJ2-2, with 11 nucleotides matching TRBD2. Trimming at V came to 1 base and at J to 3 bases, leaving 7 bases not matched to a gene. Germline CDR1 ENHRY, CDR2 SYGVKD. This CDR3 has 18 residues. CDR3 loop: CAISEYTSGSFYTGELFF. CDR3 bases: TGTGCCATCAGTGAGTACACTAGCGGGAGTTTCTACACCGGGGAGCTGTTTTTT.

The V gene is TRBV6-6, the J gene TRBJ2-7, with a tentative D call TRBD2 (6 bases). Germline loops: CDR1 MNHNY, CDR2 SVGAGI (reference sequence). The CDR3 contains 15 residues. The ends were cut back, 0 bases at V and 3 bases at J, with 12 bases in the middle. CDR3 nucleotide sequence: TGTGCCAGCAGTTACTCAGCGGGCAGGTTCTACGAGCAGTACTTC. Translated, it gives CASSYSAGRFYEQYF.

The chain links TRBV5-4 to TRBJ2-1, with 9 bases that match TRBD2. CDR1 SGHNT and CDR2 YYREEE come from the germline V gene (reference sequence). The ends lost 2 bases at V and 0 bases at J; junction bases unmatched: 3. CDR3 length: 16 amino acids. CDR3 sequence: CASSFKTSGSYNEQFF. The CDR3 nucleotides read TGTGCCAGCAGCTTTAAGACTAGCGGCTCCTACAATGAGCAGTTCTTC.

This chain connects TRBV10-2 to TRBJ2-7; D assignment may be TRBD1 or TRBD2 (5 bases each). V was clipped by 7 bases and J by 0 bases, with 19 bases between them. The CDR3 covers 16 residues. Germline V gene sequence: CDR1 WSHSY, CDR2 SAAADI. The CDR3 nucleotides read TGCGCCAGCATGCCCCCAGGGAGTTCAAGCTCCTACGAGCAGTACTTC. Protein: CASMPPGSSSSYEQYF.

The chain couples TRBV28 to TRBJ1-5; TRBD1 is a possible D gene (6 bases). CDR1 and CDR2 (germline): MDHEN, SYDVKM. Trimming pared 1 base from V and 7 bases from J, leaving 8 bases between. The length of the CDR3 is 13 residues. CDR3 nucleotide sequence: TGTGCCAGCAGTTTATTACAGGGACAGCCCCAGCATTTT. Protein: CASSLLQGQPQHF.

Only one count was recorded for this clone. The chain has TRBV28 and TRBJ2-1, with D possibly being TRBD1 or TRBD2 (5 bases each). V was clipped by 6 bases and J by 3 bases, with 15 bases between them. CDR1 and CDR2 (germline): MDHEN, SYDVKM. The CDR3 consists of 15 residues. This chain's CDR3 is CASSPRGNYYNEQFF. The CDR3 DNA follows: TGTGCCAGCAGCCCACGGGGCAATTACTACAATGAGCAGTTCTTC.

The gene calls are TRBV11-3 and TRBJ1-6; a weak D match, TRBD1 (6 bases). Germline assignment: CDR1 SGHNT and CDR2 YENEEA. Trimming removed 3 bases at V and 0 bases at J, with 15 bases between. This CDR3 contains 18 residues. CDR3 loop: CASSFETGFPSYNSPLHF. CDR3 in DNA: TGTGCCAGCAGCTTCGAGACAGGTTTCCCCTCCTATAATTCACCCCTCCACTTT.

The chain links TRBV15 to TRBJ2-6; TRBD2 aligns across 10 bases. V dropped 0 bases and J dropped 2; count of bases not matched to a gene: 4. Germline V gene data show CDR1 as LNHNV and CDR2 as YYDKDF (reference sequence). This CDR3 spans 18 amino acids. DNA for the CDR3: TGTGCCACCAGCAGAGATTTTGGACTAGCGGCTGGGGCCAACGTCCTGACTTTC. It yields the protein CATSRDFGLAAGANVLTF.

In this sample, this clone turned up once. This chain links TRBV7-9 with TRBJ1-4, with D possibly being TRBD1 (5 bases). The CDR3 loop spans 13 amino acids. CDR1 and CDR2 (germline): SEHNR, FQNEAQ (reference sequence). V was cut by 6 bases and J by 3 bases, with 8 bases left in between. CDR3 protein: CASRRGANEKLFF. The CDR3 nucleotides are TGTGCCAGCAGGAGGGGTGCTAATGAAAAACTGTTTTTT.

V is TRBV10-3 and J is TRBJ1-3; D uncertain. The CDR3 is 12 residues long. Germline V gene sequence: CDR1 ENHRY, CDR2 SYGVKD. V lost 7 bases, J lost 0 bases, and 4 bases lay in between. This CDR3 reads CAITSSGNTIYF. CDR3 nucleotides: TGTGCCATCACGAGCTCTGGAAACACCATATATTTT.

For the CDR3, the DNA is TGTGCCAGCGTCTCAGCGGGACTAGCGGGAGGGCCCACAGATACGCAGTATTTT. Translating gives CASVSAGLAGGPTDTQYF. The rearrangement links TRBV28 to TRBJ2-3, with 16 bases identical to TRBD2. Germline lookup yields CDR1 MDHEN and CDR2 SYDVKM. The CDR3 has 18 amino acids. The trim removed 8 bases at V and 2 bases at J, leaving 10 bases unmatched.

This clone was found once. This chain connects TRBV7-3 to TRBJ2-7; 10 bases fit TRBD1. This CDR3 is 17 amino acids long. Germline V gene sequence: CDR1 SGHTA, CDR2 FQGTGA. V shed 2 bases, J shed 4 bases, and the junction held 11 bases outside the gene matches. The CDR3 DNA reads as TGTGCCAGCAGCTTAGGGCCCCGGGGGGGACAGGGGTACGAGCAGTACTTC. Translating gives CASSLGPRGGQGYEQYF.

The genes are TRBV19 and TRBJ1-2, with unresolved D. V was cut by 6 bases and J by 5 bases, with 16 bases left in between. CDR1 and CDR2 (germline): LNHDA, SQIVND (reference sequence). The CDR3 has 14 residues. CDR3 sequence: CASRVTQGTYGYTF. Here the CDR3 DNA reads TGTGCCAGTAGGGTCACCCAAGGAACTTATGGCTACACCTTC.

V gene TRBV19 combines with J gene TRBJ1-5; D gene ambiguous. Germline CDR1 LNHDA, CDR2 SQIVND (reference sequence). Trimming took off 7 bases at V and 0 bases at J, with 7 bases between the two ends. The CDR3 is made up of 13 amino acids. CDR3 DNA: TGTGCCAGTACTAACCCTAGCAATCAGCCCCAGCATTTT. Protein sequence: CASTNPSNQPQHF.

The chain employs TRBV5-6 and TRBJ2-2; 10 bases are a match to TRBD1. Germline V gene lookup returns CDR1 SGHDT and CDR2 YYEEEE. The CDR3 has 16 residues. The V and J ends lost 4 bases and 2 bases, in that order; junction bases with no gene match: 5. This chain's CDR3 is CASSAGTGANTGELFF. CDR3 nucleotide sequence: TGTGCCAGCAGCGCCGGGACAGGGGCAAACACCGGGGAGCTGTTTTTT. Full variable domain (missing parts from reference TRBV5-6 and TRBJ2-2): DAGVTQSPTHLIKTRGQQVTLRCSPKSGHDTVSWYQQALGQGPQFIFQYYEEEERQRGNFPDRFSGHQFPNYSSELNVNALLLGDSALYLCASSAGTGANTGELFFGEGSRLTVL.

J is TRBJ1-5 and V is TRBV7-9; D might be TRBD1 (6 bases). Germline CDR1 reads SEHNR; CDR2 reads FQNEAQ (reference sequence). V was cut by 4 bases and J by 3 bases, with 13 bases left in between. CDR3 length equals 15 residues. CDR3 in amino acids: CASSYGTGLNQPQHF. In DNA, the CDR3 is TGTGCCAGCAGCTACGGCACAGGGCTCAATCAGCCCCAGCATTTT.

This clone was seen just once. CDR3 region: CASRRAGAYEQYF. The CDR3 coding sequence is TGTGCCAGCCGTCGGGCAGGGGCCTACGAGCAGTACTTC. The J gene is TRBJ2-7, the V gene TRBV6-5; a weak D match, TRBD1 (6 bases). Germline V gene lookup returns CDR1 MNHEY and CDR2 SVGAGI. The CDR3 is 13 amino acids. V lost 8 bases to trimming and J lost 2 bases, with 13 bases between them.

The chain couples TRBV28 to TRBJ2-7; TRBD2 agrees at 15 bases. Germline CDR1 MDHEN, CDR2 SYDVKM. This CDR3 is built from 18 residues. Losses at the gene ends were 4 bases for V and 6 bases for J; bases not matched to a gene: 13. The CDR3 loop reads CASSSGLAGGWVSGEQYF. The CDR3 nucleotides are TGTGCCAGCAGTTCGGGACTAGCGGGAGGCTGGGTGTCGGGCGAGCAGTACTTC. Full variable domain (remainder filled in from reference TRBV28 and TRBJ2-7): DVKVTQSSRYLVKRTGEKVFLECVQDMDHENMFWYRQDPGLGLRLIYFSYDVKMKEKGDIPEGYSVSREKKERFSLILESASTNQTSMYLCASSSGLAGGWVSGEQYFGPGTRLTVT.

A note on this clone: The sample holds other DNA sequences that translate to the same CDR3. The V call is TRBV29-1, the J call TRBJ1-1; tentatively, D is TRBD1 (6 bases). With 4 bases removed from V and 3 bases from J, the gap between germline ends came to 9 bases. The germline gives CDR1 SQVTM, CDR2 ANQGSEA. The CDR3 runs to 12 residues. The CDR3, as DNA: TGCAGCGTTGTAGGGGGTTACACTGAAGCTTTCTTT. Encoded protein: CSVVGGYTEAFF.

V is TRBV27 and J is TRBJ1-6; tentative D call: TRBD1 (6 bases). The germline V gene encodes CDR1 MNHEY and CDR2 SMNVEV (reference sequence). V lost 3 bases, J lost 7 bases, and 13 bases lay in between. The CDR3 has 15 amino acids. As DNA, the CDR3 is TGTGCCAGCAGTTTCAAACAAGGGGGGAATTCACCCCTCCACTTT. Residues: CASSFKQGGNSPLHF.

The CDR3 loop reads CASSPGTLYNSPLHF. The CDR3 nucleotides are TGTGCCAGCAGTCCTGGGACCTTATATAATTCACCCCTCCACTTT. The V call is TRBV28, the J call TRBJ1-6, with D possibly matching TRBD1 (5 bases). In germline, CDR1 is MDHEN, CDR2 SYDVKM. The CDR3 is 15 residues long. Trimming removed 5 bases from V and 4 bases from J, with 12 bases in between.

This chain joins TRBV7-6 and TRBJ2-7, with D perhaps assigned TRBD1 or TRBD2 (6 bases each). Trimming stripped 1 base from V and 3 bases from J, with 16 bases between. Per germline, CDR1 SGHVS and CDR2 FNYEAQ. The CDR3 covers 16 residues. This CDR3 is CASSLEGGPYDYEQYF. The CDR3 nucleotides read TGTGCCAGCAGCTTAGAGGGGGGACCATACGACTACGAGCAGTACTTC.

The J gene is TRBJ2-1, the V gene TRBV27; TRBD2 might be the D (5 bases). This CDR3 has 14 residues. Germline V gives CDR1 MNHEY, CDR2 SMNVEV (reference sequence). Trimming pared 4 bases from V and 14 bases from J, leaving 21 bases between. The CDR3, as DNA: TGTGCCAGCAGTTCCCCTAGGGAGACTGGAACGGAGTTCTTC. Its translation: CASSSPRETGTEFF.

The CDR3 nucleotides are TGCGCCAGCAGCAGGGCAGGGAGACAGAAGACCTCTGGAAACACCATATATTTT. This sequence encodes CASSRAGRQKTSGNTIYF. V usage is TRBV4-1 and J usage is TRBJ1-3, with D tentatively TRBD1 (5 bases). Germline lookup yields CDR1 MGHRA and CDR2 YSYEKL. V lost 5 bases to trimming and J lost 0 bases, with 20 bases between them. The CDR3 is 18 amino acids.